The 14 T cell receptor beta chains in this list originate from one sample, sequenced in a study of cytomegalovirus exposure and HLA in healthy donors. The PCR made use of 60 Vbeta and 13 Jbeta primers. Some clones are missing from TCRdb's copy, which holds only in-frame ones; the method was immunoSEQ multiplex PCR. The repertoire consists of fewer than 200,000 clones, with 82% occurring once and the leading ten covering about 10%. Sequencing input: PBMCs. The receptors come from a man aged 50 or older in good health and CMV-seropositive.

The chain combines TRBV9 with TRBJ2-1, with 9 bases matching TRBD2. CDR3 length: 16 residues. Germline CDR1 is SGDLS and CDR2 is YYNGEE. V lost 4 bases, J lost 1 base, and 6 bases stayed unmatched. CDR3: CASSPRRGGSYNEQFF. As DNA, the CDR3 is TGTGCCAGCAGCCCGAGGCGGGGGGGTTCCTACAATGAGCAGTTCTTC. Full variable domain (remainder filled in from reference TRBV9 and TRBJ2-1): DSGVTQTPKHLITATGQRVTLRCSPRSGDLSVYWYQQSLDQGLQFLIQYYNGEERAKGNILERFSAQQFPDLHSELNLSSLELGDSALYFCASSPRRGGSYNEQFFGPGTRLTVL.

The gene calls are TRBV11-2 and TRBJ1-5, with D unclear. This CDR3 has 14 residues. The germline V gene has CDR1 SGHAT and CDR2 FQNNGV. V lost 5 bases to trimming and J lost 3 bases, with 11 bases between them. The chain's CDR3 is CASSPAGNNQPQHF. The CDR3 bases are TGTGCCAGCAGCCCCGCCGGGAACAATCAGCCCCAGCATTTT.

As to this clone: Relative to the germline gene, one junction end is altered; a read error may explain this. The V call is TRBV7-7, the J call TRBJ2-5, with TRBD2 identical over 13 bases. Per the germline V gene, CDR1 is SSHAT and CDR2 is FNYEAQ (reference sequence). The CDR3 runs 15 residues. The DNA for the CDR3 is TGTGCTAGCAGCACCGGACTAGCGGGGGAAGAGACCCAGTACTTC. Its translation is CASSTGLAGEETQYF.

The gene calls are TRBV28 and TRBJ1-6, with 7 positions matching TRBD1. CDR3 length: 17 amino acids. Germline assignment: CDR1 MDHEN and CDR2 SYDVKM. Unmatched junction bases numbered 11, after V lost 5 bases and J lost 4 bases. DNA for the CDR3: TGTGCCAGCAGTCTCCAGACAGGGTCGGTGTATAATTCACCCCTCCACTTT. Translating gives CASSLQTGSVYNSPLHF.

This chain joins TRBV27 and TRBJ1-5; 10 bases map to TRBD1. V lost 6 bases, J lost 5 bases, and 4 bases stayed unmatched. CDR1 is MNHEY, CDR2 SMNVEV, per germline (reference sequence). The CDR3 loop spans 14 amino acids. The CDR3 loop reads CASSYGTGDQPQHF. The CDR3 DNA reads as TGTGCCAGCAGCTATGGGACAGGGGATCAGCCCCAGCATTTT.

This rearrangement joins TRBV9 to TRBJ2-5; possibly TRBD1 for D (6 bases). Germline loops: CDR1 SGDLS, CDR2 YYNGEE. The V end lost 2 bases, the J end lost 4 bases, and 9 bases lay between the germline ends. The CDR3 has 13 residues. The CDR3 sequence: CASSVTTGETQYF. CDR3 nucleotide sequence: TGTGCCAGCAGCGTTACGACAGGAGAGACCCAGTACTTC.

V gene TRBV6-6 combines with J gene TRBJ1-2; maybe TRBD1 (5 bases). The CDR3 is 14 amino acids. Germline V gene data show CDR1 as MNHNY and CDR2 as SVGAGI (reference sequence). Trimming pared 4 bases from V and 2 bases from J, leaving 11 bases between. The CDR3 spells CASSFTQGNYGYTF. As DNA, the CDR3 is TGTGCCAGCAGTTTCACTCAGGGAAACTATGGCTACACCTTC.

This CDR3 reads CASSLGGQGISGNTIYF. In DNA form, the CDR3 reads TGTGCCAGCAGCTTAGGAGGACAGGGCATCTCTGGAAACACCATATATTTT. The chain combines TRBV7-9 with TRBJ1-3; 8 bases match TRBD1. This CDR3 spans 17 amino acids. Per the germline V gene, CDR1 is SEHNR and CDR2 is FQNEAQ (reference sequence). The V segment lost 1 base and the J segment 0 bases; nucleotides outside the gene matches: 5. Full variable domain (rest looked up from reference TRBV7-9 and TRBJ1-3): DTGVSQNPRHKITKRGQNVTFRCDPISEHNRLYWYRQTLGQGPEFLTYFQNEAQLEKSRLLSDRFSAERPKGSFSTLEIQRTEQGDSAMYLCASSLGGQGISGNTIYFGEGSWLTVV.

The chain has TRBV7-8 and TRBJ2-1; TRBD2 matches 7 bases. This CDR3 is built from 14 residues. The V gene end was trimmed by 6 bases and the J gene end by 4 bases; junction bases not matched to a gene: 6. Germline V CDR1 and CDR2: SGHVS, FQNEAQ. The DNA for the CDR3 is TGTGCCAGCAGTTGGGGGGGGTTTTACAATGAGCAGTTCTTC. Translated: CASSWGGFYNEQFF.

The chain combines TRBV7-2 with TRBJ1-5; D uncertain. There are 15 residues in the CDR3. V was pared by 5 bases and J by 1 base, with 12 bases between. Germline V lookup: CDR1 SGHTA, CDR2 FQGNSA. In nucleotides, the CDR3 is TGTGCCAGCAGCCCCACCTTTCAGAGCAATCAGCCCCAGCATTTT. Encoded protein: CASSPTFQSNQPQHF. Based on the CDR3 plus reference TRBV7-2 and TRBJ1-5, the full variable domain is GAGVSQSPSNKVTEKGKDVELRCDPISGHTALYWYRQSLGQGLEFLIYFQGNSAPDKSGLPSDRFSAERTGGSVSTLTIQRTQQEDSAVYLCASSPTFQSNQPQHFGDGTRLSIL.

This clone came up a few times. This rearrangement joins TRBV14 to TRBJ2-7; D not resolved. The CDR3 covers 12 residues. Trimming took 4 bases from V and 7 from J, leaving 11 bases between them. CDR1 is SGHDN, CDR2 FVKESK, per germline. This chain's CDR3 is CASSREYREQYF. CDR3 nucleotides: TGTGCCAGCAGCCGAGAGTACCGGGAGCAGTACTTC.

This rearrangement joins TRBV11-2 to TRBJ2-1; 8 bases map to TRBD2. Germline lookup yields CDR1 SGHAT and CDR2 FQNNGV. The V gene end was trimmed by 5 bases and the J gene end by 6 bases; junction bases not matched to a gene: 9. The CDR3 extends over 15 amino acids. The chain's CDR3 is CASSPKRGRSNEQFF. CDR3 DNA sequence: TGTGCCAGCAGCCCCAAGCGGGGGAGGTCCAATGAGCAGTTCTTC.

This clone was picked up one time. The chain links TRBV19 to TRBJ1-1; 9 positions agree with TRBD1. V shed 9 bases, J shed 9 bases, and the junction held 8 bases outside the gene matches. Germline V gene data show CDR1 as LNHDA and CDR2 as SQIVND (reference sequence). There are 12 residues in the CDR3. CDR3 nucleotides: TGTGCCAGCGCACAGGGGGCGCGTCAAGCTTTCTTT. It is translated as CASAQGARQAFF.

CDR3 DNA sequence: TGTGCCTGGATTAAGGGGGCAGCCGGGGCCAACGTCCTGACTTTC. The encoded protein is CAWIKGAAGANVLTF. This sequence joins TRBV30 and TRBJ2-6; the match to TRBD1 covers 7 bases. From germline, CDR1 is GTSNPN and CDR2 SVGIG (reference sequence). The CDR3 totals 15 residues. V lost 4 bases, J lost 4 bases, and 7 bases stayed unmatched.